The 7 T cell receptor beta chains below come from one sample, sequenced in a study of Graves' ophthalmopathy and Graves' hyperthyroidism. TCR beta CDR3 amplification used RNA transcripts. First-round RT-PCR relied on HTBI primers, and a second-round multiplex PCR came next. TCRdb reprocessed the multiplex PCR reads via MiXCR and lists one record per CDR3 protein. The data show 350,000 to 400,000 distinct CDR3 sequences, roughly 18% seen once. Sample: peripheral blood. These TCRs come from a young woman with Graves' ophthalmopathy.

This clonotype was counted ten times or more. The V gene is TRBV19, the J gene TRBJ1-5, with TRBD1 matching 7 bases. V lost 3 bases and J lost 1; bases outside the gene matches: 6. The CDR3 contains 16 residues. The germline V gene has CDR1 LNHDA and CDR2 SQIVND (reference sequence). CDR3 residues: CASSIFQGQSNQPQHF. CDR3 in DNA: TGTGCCAGTAGTATTTTCCAGGGACAGAGCAATCAGCCCCAGCATTTT.

This clonotype was counted at least ten times. V is TRBV7-9 and J is TRBJ1-1; D may be TRBD1 (5 bases). Per the germline V gene, CDR1 is SEHNR and CDR2 is FQNEAQ (reference sequence). Trimming stripped 5 bases from V and 4 bases from J, with 17 bases between. This CDR3 has 15 residues. CDR3 sequence: CASSARDPGRTEAFF. DNA of the CDR3: TGTGCCAGCAGCGCACGGGACCCAGGACGCACTGAAGCTTTCTTT.

This clonotype was seen many times. Since the CDR3 does not end with the conserved phenylalanine or tryptophan, this likely comes from a read error. The chain links TRBV15 to TRBJ1-5; the match to TRBD1 covers 7 bases. The germline V gene encodes CDR1 LNHNV and CDR2 YYDKDF (reference sequence). The CDR3 runs 16 residues. V gave up 1 base and J gave up 5 bases; unmatched junction bases: 8. The CDR3 coding sequence is TGTGCCACCAGCAGAGGAACGACAGGGCTTCATCAGCCCCAGCATCTT. This translates into CATSRGTTGLHQPQHL.

This clonotype was seen repeatedly, ten times or more. This sequence joins TRBV29-1 and TRBJ1-2; 7 bases match TRBD1. The CDR3 sequence is 16 residues long. The V gene's germline CDR1 is SQVTM and CDR2 ANQGSEA. With V trimmed by 3 bases and J by 8 bases, 18 bases remained unmatched. The CDR3 nucleotides are TGCAGCGTTGAGGCCGCCCAGGGGGTCTTGACTAGCGGCTACACCTTC. It encodes CSVEAAQGVLTSGYTF.

In its sample, this clonotype was seen many times. The chain couples TRBV3-1 to TRBJ2-7; weak D call: TRBD2 (6 bases). In germline, CDR1 is LGHDT, CDR2 YNNKEL (reference sequence). Between the trimmed V and J ends, which lost 4 bases and 6 bases, there was a span of 16 bases. The CDR3 loop spans 14 amino acids. The CDR3 spells CASSPPGTWSEQYF. DNA of the CDR3: TGTGCCAGCAGCCCCCCCGGGACTTGGAGCGAGCAGTACTTC.

The chain links TRBV12-5 to TRBJ1-1; tentative D call: TRBD1 (6 bases). The CDR3 is 16 amino acids. Per the germline V gene, CDR1 is LGHNT and CDR2 is FRNRAP. V was shortened by 11 bases and J by 0 bases, with 22 bases between the two germline ends. The CDR3 DNA reads as TGTGCTGGAAGCCGCCTTCCGGGGGGCTTGAACACTGAAGCTTTCTTT. It codes for CAGSRLPGGLNTEAFF.

This clonotype was detected ten times or more. V and J are TRBV12-3 or TRBV12-4 and TRBJ1-5; 8 bases map to TRBD1. CDR3 length: 16 residues. V dropped 3 bases and J dropped 2; count of bases not matched to a gene: 6. CDR3 residues: CASSFPTTGGNQPQHF. The DNA of the CDR3 is TGTGCCAGCAGTTTCCCCACGACAGGGGGCAATCAGCCCCAGCATTTT.